These T cell receptor beta chains were read from a single sample in a study of T cell repertoires in cytomegalovirus infection. What these receptors recognize is not known. One entry per CDR3 protein, called by TCRdb with MiXCR from the reads. The sample consists of roughly 570,000 distinct CDR3 sequences, just under 40% of them appearing once. Specimen: cultured PBMCs, collected from culture after CMV antigen stimulation. The receptors originated from a human donor in good health (CMV status not recorded). Some clones in this sample may be carry-over from other donors' samples. The CDR3 runs from the conserved cysteine through the conserved F or W. Fields, in order: clone size, D gene, J gene, V gene, CDR3 DNA, CDR3 protein. D genes are given only for firm matches. The size field is filled for only some rows; it gives once, few, many or a size class.

>few|NA|TRBJ1-1|TRBV12-3/TRBV12-4
TGTGCCAGCAGTCTGTCCCCCCGCACTGAAGCTTTCTTT
CASSLSPRTEAFF
>few|TRBD2|TRBJ2-1|TRBV7-2
TGTGCCAGCAGCTTAGTTAGGCTAGCGGGGATTGAGCAGTTCTTC
CASSLVRLAGIEQFF
>few|NA|TRBJ2-5|TRBV7-2
TGTGCCAGCAGCTCCCCGACTGTGCAGGACCAGTACTTC
CASSSPTVQDQYF
>NA|TRBD2|TRBJ2-7|TRBV15
TGTGCCACCAGCAGAGCGAAGGCCGGCGGGAGCTCCTACGAGCAGTACTTC
CATSRAKAGGSSYEQYF
>few|NA|TRBJ2-7|TRBV11-2
TGTGCCAGCAGCCCGGAGTGGACAGACTACGAGCAGTACTTC
CASSPEWTDYEQYF
>few|NA|TRBJ1-2|TRBV7-2
TGTGCCAGCAGCTTAGTGGGGGGCCTCAGCAACTATGGCTACACCTTC
CASSLVGGLSNYGYTF
>NA|NA|TRBJ1-1|TRBV6-2/TRBV6-3
TGTGCCAGCAGTCTCCGGGGATTAGACACTGAAGCTTTCTTT
CASSLRGLDTEAFF
>few|NA|TRBJ1-2|TRBV7-9
TGTGCCAGCGGGAAAGGGTTGCACTATGGCTACACCTTC
CASGKGLHYGYTF
>NA|TRBD1|TRBJ1-3|TRBV7-2
TGTGCCAGCAGCCGGACAGGGGTAGGAAACACCATATATTTT
CASSRTGVGNTIYF
>NA|TRBD1|TRBJ1-1|TRBV20-1
TGCAGTGCTAGACGGACAGGGAACACTGAAGCTTTCTTT
CSARRTGNTEAFF
>many|TRBD1|TRBJ2-7|TRBV7-8
TGTGCCAGCAGCTTAGGACAGGGTAACTACGAGCAGTACTTC
CASSLGQGNYEQYF
>NA|TRBD2|TRBJ2-3|TRBV19
TGTGCCAGTAGTATATGGGAGGGCCGATCAGATACGCAGTATTTT
CASSIWEGRSDTQYF
>NA|NA|TRBJ1-2|TRBV19
TGTGCCAGTAGTATCATCTATGGCTACACCTTC
CASSIIYGYTF
>NA|TRBD2|TRBJ2-2|TRBV15
TGTGCCACCAGCCAGGGACTAGTTTTCGCCGGGGAGCTGTTTTTT
CATSQGLVFAGELFF
>NA|NA|TRBJ2-3|TRBV7-6
TGTGCCAGCAGCTCGACATGGACAGATACGCAGTATTTT
CASSSTWTDTQYF
>NA|NA|TRBJ2-7|TRBV25-1
TGTGCCAGCAGTGAACAGGTCAGCTCCTACGAGCAGTACTTC
CASSEQVSSYEQYF
>NA|NA|TRBJ2-2|TRBV6-1
TGTGCCAGCAGAATTTGGAGCCAGAACACCGGGGAGCTGTTTTTT
CASRIWSQNTGELFF
>many|TRBD2|TRBJ2-5|TRBV7-2
TGTGCCAGCAGCCTGATATCTTGGGGGGGAGAGGAGACCCAGTACTTC
CASSLISWGGEETQYF
>NA|NA|TRBJ1-5|TRBV6-1
TGTGCCAGCAGTGAGGCAGGCCATTATAGCAATCAGCCCCAGCATTTT
CASSEAGHYSNQPQHF
>NA|TRBD2|TRBJ2-7|TRBV6-2/TRBV6-3
TGTGCCAGCAGATTACGCGGGGGAAGCTCCTACGAGCAGTACTTC
CASRLRGGSSYEQYF
>few|NA|TRBJ2-7|TRBV6-1
TGTGCCAGCAGGGTCAGGACAGCAGACTACGAGCAGTACTTC
CASRVRTADYEQYF
>few|TRBD1|TRBJ2-1|TRBV28
TGTGCCAGCAGTCCAAGGTGGGACAGGGCCACTAGGAGCTCCTACAATGAGCAGTTCTTC
CASSPRWDRATRSSYNEQFF
>NA|NA|TRBJ2-1|TRBV7-8
TGTGCCAGCAGCTTCAGGGGGCGGGGGGCCTACAATGAGCAGTTCTTC
CASSFRGRGAYNEQFF
>NA|NA|TRBJ1-2|TRBV6-6
TGTGCCAGCAGTGAGTGGGGTGACTATGGCTACACCTTC
CASSEWGDYGYTF
>once|NA|TRBJ2-7|TRBV7-6
TGTGCCAGCAGCCTAATACCCGGGACAAGGAACTACGAGCAGTACTTC
CASSLIPGTRNYEQYF
>many|NA|TRBJ2-5|TRBV7-2
TGTGCCAGCAGCCGACTAGTGGGCCCCCAAGAGACCCAGTACTTC
CASSRLVGPQETQYF
>few|TRBD2|TRBJ2-5|TRBV6-2/TRBV6-3
TGTGCCAGCGACGGATGGTCTAGCGGGCAAGAGACCCAGTACTTC
CASDGWSSGQETQYF
>NA|NA|TRBJ2-2|TRBV7-9
TGTGCCAGCAGCTCCCTCTTAACAACCGGGGAGCTGTTTTTT
CASSSLLTTGELFF
>many|NA|TRBJ2-3|TRBV7-2
TGTGCCAGCAGCTCAGCCCGTGTGGATACGCAGTATTTT
CASSSARVDTQYF
>NA|TRBD1|TRBJ1-6|TRBV5-1
TGCGCCAGCAGCTCCCTACCGACAGGGAGCTCACCCCTCCACTTT
CASSSLPTGSSPLHF
>NA|TRBD1|TRBJ1-2|TRBV19
TGTGCCAGTAGTGTGGGACAGGAAGCCTATGGCTACACCTTC
CASSVGQEAYGYTF
>NA|NA|TRBJ2-5|TRBV7-9
TGTGCCAGCAGCTTAGCGTCCAGGGCGCAAGAGACCCAGTACTTC
CASSLASRAQETQYF
>NA|NA|TRBJ1-2|TRBV12-3/TRBV12-4
TGTGCCAGCAGTTTCCCACCCCTTAACTACACCTTC
CASSFPPLNYTF
>NA|NA|TRBJ2-7|TRBV30
TGTGCCTGGAGTAAAGGACCTCCCCGAGAGCCGTACTTC
CAWSKGPPREPYF
>NA|NA|TRBJ2-1|TRBV7-6
TGTGCCAGCAGCTTAGGAACACCCAGGGGGGGTCCCTACAATGAGCAGTTCTTC
CASSLGTPRGGPYNEQFF
>few|TRBD2|TRBJ2-1|TRBV7-6
TGTGCCAGCAGCTTTCGGCGGGAGTACTACAATGAGCAGTTCTTC
CASSFRREYYNEQFF
>NA|TRBD1|TRBJ1-1|TRBV6-1
TGTGCCAGCAGTGAACGAGACCGACAGGGATGGACTGAAGCTTTCTTT
CASSERDRQGWTEAFF
>NA|NA|TRBJ2-5|TRBV5-5
TGTGCCAGCAGCTTGGAAGGGTCTGGGTATGGGACCCAGTACTTC
CASSLEGSGYGTQYF
>NA|TRBD1|TRBJ2-3|TRBV7-2
TGTGCCAGCAGGGGAAGGACAGGGGAAAGCGATACGCAGTATTTT
CASRGRTGESDTQYF
>NA|NA|TRBJ1-3|TRBV5-6
TGTGCCAGCAGCCCCCGGGGCGGCAGTTTCAGCTCTGGAAACACCATATATTTT
CASSPRGGSFSSGNTIYF
>NA|NA|TRBJ1-2|TRBV4-1
TGTGCCAGCAGCCAAGACGGTCCGAGAGCCCTTTATGGCTACACCTTC
CASSQDGPRALYGYTF
>NA|NA|TRBJ2-7|TRBV7-9
TGTGCCAGCAGCTTAGAGGAACAGGGTGACGGATACGAGCAGTACTTC
CASSLEEQGDGYEQYF
>NA|TRBD1|TRBJ2-3|TRBV7-8
TGTGCCAGCAGCTGGTCCGGGACAGGGCTAGTGGATACGCAGTATTTT
CASSWSGTGLVDTQYF
>NA|NA|TRBJ2-7|TRBV6-2/TRBV6-3
TGTGCCAGCAGCCCTACAGGGGACTACGCCTACGAGCAGTACTTC
CASSPTGDYAYEQYF
>NA|NA|TRBJ1-5|TRBV20-1
TGCAGTGCTCCCGCCCCGTGGGGGAGCAATCAGCCCCAGCATTTT
CSAPAPWGSNQPQHF
>few|TRBD2|TRBJ2-1|TRBV10-3
TGTGCCATCAGTGAGACTAGCGGGAGCTCCTACAATGAGCAGTTCTTC
CAISETSGSSYNEQFF